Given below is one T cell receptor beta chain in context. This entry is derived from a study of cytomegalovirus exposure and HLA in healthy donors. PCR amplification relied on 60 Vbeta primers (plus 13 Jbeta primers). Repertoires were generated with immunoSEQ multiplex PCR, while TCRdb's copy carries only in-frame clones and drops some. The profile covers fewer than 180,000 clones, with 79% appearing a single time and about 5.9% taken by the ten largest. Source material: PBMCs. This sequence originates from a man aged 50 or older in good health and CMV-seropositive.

This CDR3 reads CASSERATGTGGSYEQYF. CDR3 nucleotides: TGTGCCAGCAGTGAAAGGGCCACCGGGACAGGGGGGTCATACGAGCAGTACTTC. The rearrangement joins TRBV6-1 to TRBJ2-7; the match to TRBD1 covers 11 bases. CDR3 length: 18 amino acids. V trimming: 2 bases; J trimming: 4 bases; junction bases outside the gene matches: 13. In germline, CDR1 is MNHNS, CDR2 SASEGT.